Following are 13 T cell receptor beta chains from one sample sequenced in a study of T-cell memory formation after mild COVID-19 (dated by TCRdb to the early 2020s). The library was produced with 5' RACE. Sequencer: Illumina NovaSeq 6000. The raw public reads went through TCRdb reprocessing: fastp at Q25, MiXCR clone calling, in-frame beta chains kept. Rows with one shared CDR3 protein collapse into an entry with the most common genes and DNA. In this sample the table shows some 280,000 distinct CDR3 sequences, under 20% of which occur a single time. The top ten clones comprise roughly 25% of the sample. Specimen: PBMCs or a T cell subset sorted from them (not recorded which). The source is a young man who had mild COVID-19 (a few samples of this study predate the infection). The sample titles of this study are shuffled in the database, so cell type and time point are left out; the donor was told from shared clones.

This clonotype occurred many times. The rearrangement links TRBV7-8 to TRBJ1-5; D is perhaps TRBD1 (6 bases). The CDR3 is 17 amino acids. CDR1 is SGHVS, CDR2 FQNEAQ, per germline. With 3 bases removed from V and 2 bases from J, the gap between germline ends came to 17 bases. The CDR3 region has the DNA TGTGCCAGCAGCTTCAAAGACAGGCCCTTCGGCAATCAGCCCCAGCATTTT. Its translation is CASSFKDRPFGNQPQHF.

The chain recombines TRBV5-8 with TRBJ2-2; D gene ambiguous. The CDR3 totals 17 residues. Germline assignment: CDR1 SGHTS and CDR2 YDEGEE. With 4 bases removed from V and 6 bases from J, the gap between germline ends came to 22 bases. CDR3 in DNA: TGTGCCAGCAGCCCCTCGTTTTCCCAGTTGAGGTCCGGGGAGCTGTTTTTT. Translating it yields CASSPSFSQLRSGELFF.

This clonotype was counted a few times. V gene TRBV12-3 or TRBV12-4 combines with J gene TRBJ2-5; D gene unclear. This CDR3 has 14 residues. Trimming took off 4 bases at V and 2 bases at J, with 11 bases between the two ends. CDR3 nucleotides: TGTGCCAGCAGTTCTGTCAGTCCTCAAGAGACCCAGTACTTC. This gives the protein CASSSVSPQETQYF.

This clonotype was picked up one time. V and J are TRBV18 and TRBJ1-4, with D unclear. The CDR3 extends over 14 amino acids. V lost 2 bases, J lost 5 bases, and 9 bases lay in between. Germline CDR1 KGHSH, CDR2 LQKENI. The CDR3 nucleotides are TGTGCCAGCTCACCAATGACTGGAAATGAAAAACTGTTTTTT. Translating gives CASSPMTGNEKLFF.

The chain couples TRBV11-2 to TRBJ2-5; TRBD1 matches 8 bases. The J segment lost 1 base and the V segment lost 4 bases, leaving 8 bases of the junction unmatched. This CDR3 contains 16 residues. CDR1 is SGHAT, CDR2 FQNNGV, per germline. The CDR3 spells CASSSWTGRGQETQYF. The CDR3 region has the DNA TGTGCCAGCAGCTCATGGACAGGGCGGGGCCAAGAGACCCAGTACTTC.

This clonotype was seen repeatedly, ten times or more. This sequence joins TRBV7-2 and TRBJ2-5, with 9 bases identical to TRBD1. V shed 7 bases and J 1 base; nucleotides not matched to a gene: 7. This CDR3 contains 15 residues. The germline CDR1 and CDR2 sequences are SGHTA and FQGNSA. The CDR3 spells CASTPDRGRQETQYF. The CDR3 nucleotides read TGTGCCAGCACCCCGGACAGGGGCCGCCAAGAGACCCAGTACTTC.

Ten or more counts support this clonotype. The J gene is TRBJ2-2, the V gene TRBV6-5, with 8 positions matching TRBD1. The CDR3 has 15 amino acids. In germline, CDR1 is MNHEY, CDR2 SVGAGI. V lost 3 bases, J lost 2 bases, and 2 bases stayed unmatched. The CDR3: CASSYTGGNTGELFF. In nucleotides, the CDR3 is TGTGCCAGCAGTTATACAGGGGGTAACACCGGGGAGCTGTTTTTT.

The chain is built from TRBV29-1 and TRBJ1-3; D is ambiguous. V was cut by 6 bases and J by 0 bases, with 6 bases left in between. This CDR3 comprises 12 residues. Germline V gene sequence: CDR1 SQVTM, CDR2 ANQGSEA. The CDR3 spells CSVSTSGNTIYF. CDR3 DNA: TGCAGCGTGAGCACCTCTGGAAACACCATATATTTT.

This sequence joins TRBV4-2 and TRBJ2-5; D unresolved. V lost 0 bases to trimming and J lost 5 bases, with 7 bases between them. This CDR3 has 13 residues. CDR1 and CDR2 from the germline V gene are LGHNA and YNFKEQ. The chain's CDR3 is CASSQEGVETQYF. CDR3 nucleotides: TGTGCCAGCAGCCAAGAGGGCGTGGAGACCCAGTACTTC.

This chain links TRBV3-1 with TRBJ2-6, with a possible D match to TRBD2 (6 bases). In germline, CDR1 is LGHDT, CDR2 YNNKEL (reference sequence). The germline V and J ends were trimmed by 2 bases and 2 bases, with 10 bases remaining between them. The CDR3 consists of 16 residues. In DNA form, the CDR3 reads TGTGCCAGCAGCCAAAGTGGGACTCCTGGGGCCAACGTCCTGACTTTC. Protein product: CASSQSGTPGANVLTF.

This clonotype was observed a few times. J is TRBJ2-4 and V is TRBV7-9; tentative D call: TRBD2 (6 bases). The CDR3 is 15 amino acids. Germline CDR1 reads SEHNR; CDR2 reads FQNEAQ (reference sequence). With 5 bases removed from V and 0 bases from J, the gap between germline ends came to 11 bases. The CDR3 is CASSLVREAKNIQYF. CDR3 DNA: TGTGCCAGCAGCCTCGTGCGGGAAGCCAAAAACATTCAGTACTTC. The whole variable domain, filled in from reference TRBV7-9 and TRBJ2-4, reads DTGVSQNPRHKITKRGQNVTFRCDPISEHNRLYWYRQTLGQGPEFLTYFQNEAQLEKSRLLSDRFSAERPKGSFSTLEIQRTEQGDSAMYLCASSLVREAKNIQYFGAGTRLSVL.

V usage is TRBV10-3 and J usage is TRBJ2-7; TRBD2 agrees at 14 bases. Germline loops: CDR1 ENHRY, CDR2 SYGVKD. Trimming removed 6 bases from V and 9 bases from J; junction bases left unmatched: 4. The CDR3 has 13 amino acids. CDR3 region: CAISQGTSGGQYF. Written as DNA, the CDR3 is TGTGCCATCAGCCAAGGGACTAGCGGGGGGCAGTACTTC.

CDR3 sequence (DNA): TGCGCCAGCAGCCTGGGTTTGGGACAGGGGGCATTTGGCTACACCTTC. Its translation: CASSLGLGQGAFGYTF. This chain connects TRBV5-1 to TRBJ1-2; 12 nucleotides match TRBD1. Trimming removed 4 bases from V and 7 bases from J; junction bases left unmatched: 11. Germline V gives CDR1 SGHRS, CDR2 YFSETQ. CDR3 length: 16 residues.